This T cell receptor (beta chain) was retrieved from a study of T-cell reconstitution after alpha-beta-depleted transplantation in children. Whole-study results and caveats: Recipient T cells and thymic progenitors that survived were the source of the high TCRbeta diversity seen at day 60 in some patients. One year post-transplant, T-cell counts and diversity were largely derived from T cells produced anew. The study reportedly traced alpha-beta T cells about two months after transplant to several hundred expanded graft clones.

Germline CDR1 and CDR2: SQVTM and ANQGSEA. The CDR3 has 13 residues. Trimming took 4 bases from V and 2 from J, leaving 10 bases between them. The authors prepared the TCRbeta library with unique molecular identifiers. TCRdb redid the calling of the PCR reads with MiXCR, one entry per CDR3 protein. The sample lists about 350,000 distinct CDR3 sequences, about 16% occurring once. This clonotype was found many times. Its antigen is unidentified. The material was PBMCs, mostly from graft donor cells, obtained 360 days after TCRalphabeta/CD19-depleted stem cell transplant. The J gene is TRBJ2-3, the V gene TRBV29-1; maybe TRBD2 (6 bases). The receptor was isolated from a male patient between 2 and 9 years old who had a stem cell transplant for acute lymphoblastic leukemia, so the T cells may come from the graft donor. The DNA for the CDR3 is TGCAGCGTTGGGGGACTCCTCACAGATACGCAGTATTTT. Protein: CSVGGLLTDTQYF.